The 18 T cell receptor beta chains given below trace back to one sample, sequenced in a study of blood T cells in healthy people across ages. Next came a second PCR, run for about 6 to 12 cycles, which used a sample-barcoded 5' primer along with a J-beta primer mix. MiXCR was run by TCRdb on the 5' RACE reads, yielding one entry per CDR3 protein. The data hold around 800,000 distinct CDR3 sequences, with around 25% observed a single time. These data also featured in a second study, about T cells of mothers and their children.

The sequenced sample consisted of blood. These receptors originate from a boy younger than 18 in good health.

The chain uses TRBV3-1 and TRBJ2-5, with 8 positions matching TRBD1. This CDR3 contains 15 residues. From germline, CDR1 is LGHDT and CDR2 YNNKEL (reference sequence). V lost 4 bases to trimming and J lost 3 bases; unmatched junction nucleotides: 7. The CDR3 DNA follows: TGTGCCAGCAGCCTGACAGGGGCCGGAAAAGAGACCCAGTACTTC. Its protein product is CASSLTGAGKETQYF.

This clonotype was seen more than once but under ten times. The chain recombines TRBV28 with TRBJ2-5, with D hard to call. Near its end, the DNA agrees better with TRBJ2-7, so the J call may be wrong. Germline loops: CDR1 MDHEN, CDR2 SYDVKM. CDR3 size: 11 residues. The CDR3 protein is CASTGRDEQYF. Written as DNA, the CDR3 is TGTGCCAGCACCGGGCGCGACGAGCAGTACTTC.

In this sample, this clonotype turned up a few times. The J gene is TRBJ1-2, the V gene TRBV27; possible D gene TRBD1, 5 bases. From germline, CDR1 is MNHEY and CDR2 SMNVEV (reference sequence). The CDR3 is 16 amino acids. V shed 3 bases and J shed 3 bases, with 17 bases lying between them. The CDR3 DNA follows: TGTGCCAGCAGTTTCCTTGGAGGTCTGGGGGACTATGGCTACACCTTC. It codes for CASSFLGGLGDYGYTF.

The chain has TRBV20-1 and TRBJ2-5, with D tentatively TRBD1 (6 bases). Near its end, the DNA agrees better with TRBJ2-7, so the J call may be wrong. CDR3 size: 13 residues. The germline gives CDR1 DFQATT, CDR2 SNEGSKA (reference sequence). In nucleotides, the CDR3 is TGCAGTGCTAGAGAAGGGGGATCCTACGAGCAGTACTTC. It encodes CSAREGGSYEQYF.

CDR3 coding DNA: TGTGCCACCTTAGCGGGAACGAGGACAGATACGCAGTATTTT. Protein sequence: CATLAGTRTDTQYF. The V gene is TRBV12-3 or TRBV12-4, the J gene TRBJ2-3; TRBD2 matches 8 bases. Germline trimming cut 10 bases from V and 3 bases from J; bases unmatched to any gene: 9. The CDR3 runs 14 residues.

V and J are TRBV12-3 or TRBV12-4 and TRBJ2-1; D is perhaps TRBD2 (6 bases). V lost 6 bases, J lost 1 base, and 16 bases lay in between. The length of the CDR3 is 16 residues. The CDR3 spells CASSPGGTASYNEQFF. The CDR3, as DNA: TGTGCCAGCAGCCCTGGAGGGACCGCATCCTACAATGAGCAGTTCTTC.

The J gene is TRBJ2-1, the V gene TRBV12-3 or TRBV12-4, with D maybe TRBD2 (5 bases). V lost 5 bases, J lost 2 bases, and 16 bases lay in between. This CDR3 region has 16 residues. The CDR3 is CASSPEFSVAYNEQFF. The CDR3 region has the DNA TGTGCCAGCAGTCCCGAATTTAGCGTTGCCTACAATGAGCAGTTCTTC.

This chain links TRBV11-2 with TRBJ1-4, with no clear D. The germline V gene has CDR1 SGHAT and CDR2 FQNNGV. CDR3 size: 12 residues. Trimming cost V 5 bases and J 8 bases, with 9 bases left between them. The CDR3 reads CASSTTGEKLFF. CDR3 nucleotides: TGTGCCAGCAGCACTACGGGGGAAAAACTGTTTTTT.

This clonotype was detected only a few times. The chain has TRBV6-2 or TRBV6-3 and TRBJ1-2; weak D call: TRBD1 (6 bases). The CDR3 has 14 amino acids. V was shortened by 5 bases and J by 3 bases, with 13 bases between the two germline ends. Germline V gene data show CDR1 as MNHEY and CDR2 as SVGEGT. Here the CDR3 reads CASSPQGPYYGYTF. The CDR3, as DNA: TGTGCCAGCAGTCCCCAGGGGCCTTACTATGGCTACACCTTC.

This chain uses TRBV9 with TRBJ2-5; 7 bases align to TRBD1. The J call may be in error: the DNA end matches TRBJ2-1 better. The CDR3 sequence is 14 residues long. Germline V gene data show CDR1 as SGDLS and CDR2 as YYNGEE. CDR3 in amino acids: CASSVGAGGNEQFF. For the CDR3, the DNA is TGTGCCAGCAGCGTAGGGGCAGGGGGCAATGAGCAGTTCTTC.

This clonotype has more than one count but fewer than ten. The CDR3 spells CASSLTALSGNTIYF. CDR3 nucleotides: TGTGCCAGCAGCTTAACAGCTCTCTCTGGAAACACCATATATTTT. The chain employs TRBV7-9 and TRBJ1-3; D remains ambiguous. CDR1 is SEHNR and CDR2 is FQNEAQ in the germline V gene (reference sequence). Trimming removed 2 bases from V and 0 bases from J, with 8 bases in between. The CDR3 loop spans 15 amino acids.

V is TRBV5-1 and J is TRBJ2-3, with D perhaps assigned TRBD1 or TRBD2 (6 bases each). Germline CDR1 and CDR2: SGHRS and YFSETQ. The CDR3 extends over 15 amino acids. V was shortened by 1 base and J by 2 bases, with 11 bases between the two germline ends. CDR3 region: CASSLRGGPTDTQYF. The CDR3 nucleotides read TGCGCCAGCAGCTTGAGAGGGGGGCCCACAGATACGCAGTATTTT.

This clonotype was picked up a small number of times. The chain has TRBV25-1 and TRBJ2-1; 7 nucleotides agree with TRBD1. The CDR3 spans 13 residues. Germline values: CDR1 MGHDK, CDR2 SYGVNS. V shed 9 bases and J 9 bases; nucleotides not matched to a gene: 11. This CDR3 is CASSWTGVAEQFF. The CDR3 nucleotides read TGTGCCAGTAGCTGGACAGGAGTGGCTGAGCAGTTCTTC.

This clonotype has more than one count but fewer than ten. This chain links TRBV27 with TRBJ2-2; D tentatively reads TRBD1 or TRBD2 (5 bases each). This CDR3 contains 14 residues. Trimming took off 1 base at V and 6 bases at J, with 9 bases between the two ends. In germline, CDR1 is MNHEY, CDR2 SMNVEV (reference sequence). This CDR3 is CASSLYMGAGELFF. Written as DNA, the CDR3 is TGTGCCAGCAGTTTATACATGGGGGCCGGGGAGCTGTTTTTT.

The genes are TRBV7-9 and TRBJ2-4; 13 bases align to TRBD2. This CDR3 spans 18 amino acids. The V gene's germline CDR1 is SEHNR and CDR2 FQNEAQ (reference sequence). V lost 6 bases to trimming and J lost 1 base; unmatched junction nucleotides: 9. CDR3 sequence reads: CASSPGLAGDSAKNIQYF. The CDR3 DNA reads TGTGCCAGCAGTCCCGGACTAGCGGGGGACTCTGCCAAAAACATTCAGTACTTC.

V usage is TRBV7-2 and J usage is TRBJ2-1, with a weak D call TRBD1 (5 bases). The CDR3 loop spans 15 amino acids. The ends were cut back, 1 base at V and 2 bases at J, with 9 bases in the middle. CDR1 is SGHTA, CDR2 FQGNSA, per germline. CDR3 in amino acids: CASSLDQGTYNEQFF. The DNA of the CDR3 is TGTGCCAGCAGCTTAGACCAGGGTACCTACAATGAGCAGTTCTTC.

This chain connects TRBV29-1 to TRBJ1-3; a weak D match, TRBD1 (6 bases). The CDR3 is 13 amino acids. Germline lookup yields CDR1 SQVTM and CDR2 ANQGSEA. Deletions cut 4 bases from V and 4 bases from J, with 11 bases between. CDR3 residues: CSVAQGRGNTIYF. CDR3 coding DNA: TGCAGCGTTGCGCAGGGGAGGGGAAACACCATATATTTT.

This clonotype occurred a few times. The gene calls are TRBV11-2 and TRBJ2-3; 10 nucleotides line up with TRBD2. The J segment lost 9 bases and the V segment lost 5 bases, leaving 11 bases of the junction unmatched. Germline V gene sequence: CDR1 SGHAT, CDR2 FQNNGV. There are 15 residues in the CDR3. CDR3 sequence (DNA): TGTGCCAGCAGCCGAGGACTAGCGGACCCAGGGACGCAGTATTTT. Translation: CASSRGLADPGTQYF.